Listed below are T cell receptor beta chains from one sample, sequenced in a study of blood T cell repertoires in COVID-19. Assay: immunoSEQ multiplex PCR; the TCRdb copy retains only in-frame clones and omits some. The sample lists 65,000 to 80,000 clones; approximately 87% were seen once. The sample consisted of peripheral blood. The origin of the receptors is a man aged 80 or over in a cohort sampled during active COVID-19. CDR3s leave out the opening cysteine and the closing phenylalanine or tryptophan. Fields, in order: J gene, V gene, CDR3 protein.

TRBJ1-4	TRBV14	ASRGSTNEKLF
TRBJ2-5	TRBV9	ASSVGQGQGETQY
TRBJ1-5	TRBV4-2	ASGAGVQPQH
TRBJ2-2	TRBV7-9	ASSLGLASGELF
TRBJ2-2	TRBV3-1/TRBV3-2	ASTPTDLTGELF
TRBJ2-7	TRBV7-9	ASSMIAGSYEQY
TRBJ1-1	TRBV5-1	ASSFQAGTEAF
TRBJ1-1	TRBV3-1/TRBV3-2	ASESGDVQGRAF
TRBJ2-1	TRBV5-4	ASSSDTEQF
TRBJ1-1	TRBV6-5	ASTRPGGGPEAF